This T cell receptor beta chain was retrieved from a study of T cell responses to AZD1222 COVID-19 vaccine. The CDR3 is 15 residues long. Germline CDR1 and CDR2: SGHNT and YYREEE (reference sequence). Trimming left V 0 bases short and J 3 bases short, with 10 bases between. The method was immunoSEQ multiplex PCR; TCRdb's version includes in-frame clones alone and lacks a portion of them. Counted here are roughly 100,000 clones, 93% occurring once; the ten biggest clones make up about 5%. This sequence joins TRBV5-4 and TRBJ2-1, with no clear D. The specimen comprised peripheral blood, sampled on day 0 of AZD1222 vaccination. This sequence originates from an adult in good health. CDR3: CASSLGRTYYNEQFF. The DNA for the CDR3 is TGTGCCAGCAGCTTGGGGCGGACCTACTACAATGAGCAGTTCTTC. The variable domain in full, completed from reference TRBV5-4 and TRBJ2-1, reads ETGVTQSPTHLIKTRGQQVTLRCSSQSGHNTVSWYQQALGQGPQFIFQYYREEENGRGNFPPRFSGLQFPNYSSELNVNALELDDSALYLCASSLGRTYYNEQFFGPGTRLTVL.